This note documents a single TCR beta chain sequence. Per germline, CDR1 SGHRS and CDR2 YFSETQ. V lost 4 bases to trimming and J lost 2 bases, with 13 bases between them. The length of the CDR3 is 14 residues. This entry is derived from a study of T cells in Graves' hyperthyroidism and ophthalmopathy. Amplification of TCR beta CDR3 regions was performed using RNA transcripts as template. The HTBI set primed first-round TCR CDR3 RT-PCR. TCRdb reanalysed the multiplex PCR reads using MiXCR and keeps one entry per CDR3 protein. The profile shows approximately 400,000 distinct CDR3 sequences, roughly 25% of them singletons.

This sequence originates from a man aged 45-65 years with Graves' hyperthyroidism. Sample: blood. The genes are TRBV5-1 and TRBJ2-7, with a possible D match to TRBD2 (6 bases). CDR3 sequence: CASSTLGLPYEQYF. CDR3 nucleotide sequence: TGCGCCAGCAGCACTTTGGGACTTCCCTACGAGCAGTACTTC.